The 10 T cell receptor beta chains listed next were all sequenced from one sample in a study of blood T cell repertoires in COVID-19. Sequenced by immunoSEQ multiplex PCR; TCRdb stores in-frame clones only, minus some. The sample holds almost 50,000 clones; roughly 84% are singletons and the top ten take roughly 1.4%. The specimen was peripheral blood. These receptors were collected from a man aged 50 to 60 with acute or convalescent COVID-19.

The chain joins TRBV7-9 to TRBJ2-2, with unresolved D. Germline loops: CDR1 SEHNR, CDR2 FQNEAQ (reference sequence). Trimming pared 5 bases from V and 2 bases from J, leaving 9 bases between. This CDR3 spans 14 amino acids. The CDR3 is CASSAGGNTGELFF. CDR3 DNA sequence: TGTGCCAGCAGCGCCGGCGGAAACACCGGGGAGCTGTTTTTT.

In this sample, this clone turned up once. The rearrangement links TRBV5-1 to TRBJ2-3, with 10 bases lining up with TRBD2. Per germline, CDR1 SGHRS and CDR2 YFSETQ. Germline trimming cut 2 bases from V and 3 bases from J; bases unmatched to any gene: 3. This CDR3 spans 15 amino acids. As DNA, the CDR3 is TGCGCCAGCAGCTTAGGGGGACTAGCGACAGATACGCAGTATTTT. It specifies CASSLGGLATDTQYF.

This clone occurred a few times. This chain joins TRBV19 and TRBJ1-5, with 7 positions matching TRBD1. Germline V gene lookup returns CDR1 LNHDA and CDR2 SQIVND (reference sequence). This CDR3 is built from 17 residues. V trimming: 2 bases; J trimming: 0 bases; junction bases outside the gene matches: 7. CDR3 region: CASSIQRQGYSNQPQHF. CDR3 DNA sequence: TGTGCCAGTAGTATACAGCGACAGGGTTATAGCAATCAGCCCCAGCATTTT.

V and J are TRBV11-2 and TRBJ2-5; 13 positions agree with TRBD2. This CDR3 spans 16 amino acids. The V gene's germline CDR1 is SGHAT and CDR2 FQNNGV. Trimming took 4 bases from V and 4 from J; bases not matched to a gene: 6. The CDR3 bases are TGTGCCAGCAGCTCGGAGGGACTAGCGGGAAGAGAGACCCAGTACTTC. Protein sequence: CASSSEGLAGRETQYF.

V is TRBV5-1 and J is TRBJ2-5, with D tentatively TRBD2 (6 bases). This CDR3 is 15 amino acids long. The V gene's germline CDR1 is SGHRS and CDR2 YFSETQ. V shed 4 bases and J shed 2 bases, with 15 bases lying between them. CDR3 protein: CASSGGALRQETQYF. As DNA, the CDR3 is TGCGCCAGCAGCGGCGGGGCGTTAAGGCAAGAGACCCAGTACTTC.

There are a few counts of this clone. The chain recombines TRBV27 with TRBJ1-5, with 8 bases matching TRBD1. V was clipped by 7 bases and J by 3 bases; unmatched bases: 5. This CDR3 comprises 14 residues. Germline V CDR1 and CDR2: MNHEY, SMNVEV (reference sequence). Here the CDR3 reads CASKPGQVNQPQHF. The CDR3 region has the DNA TGTGCCAGCAAGCCGGGACAGGTCAATCAGCCCCAGCATTTT.

The chain links TRBV4-1 to TRBJ1-5; D is perhaps TRBD1 (6 bases). Trimming cost V 6 bases and J 3 bases, with 18 bases left between them. Germline CDR1 is MGHRA and CDR2 is YSYEKL. The CDR3 covers 16 residues. The CDR3 here is CASRLSLQGFNQPQHF. The CDR3 DNA follows: TGCGCCAGCAGACTTTCTCTACAGGGATTCAATCAGCCCCAGCATTTT.

The chain carries TRBV25-1 and TRBJ1-1; 9 nucleotides match TRBD1. This CDR3 spans 14 amino acids. Per the germline V gene, CDR1 is MGHDK and CDR2 is SYGVNS. V gave up 8 bases and J gave up 1 base; unmatched junction bases: 5. CDR3 loop: CASARGQGNTEAFF. The CDR3, as DNA: TGTGCCAGCGCTAGGGGACAGGGGAACACTGAAGCTTTCTTT. The full variable domain, in which reference TRBV25-1 and TRBJ1-1 provide the parts outside the CDR3, is EADIYQTPRYLVIGTGKKITLECSQTMGHDKMYWYQQDPGMELHLIHYSYGVNSTEKGDLSSESTVSRIRTEHFPLTLESARPSHTSQYLCASARGQGNTEAFFGQGTRLTVV.

V gene TRBV15 combines with J gene TRBJ2-7; 9 bases are shared with TRBD1. The CDR3 consists of 15 residues. V shed 3 bases and J 5 bases; nucleotides not matched to a gene: 8. Germline CDR1 LNHNV, CDR2 YYDKDF (reference sequence). The CDR3 nucleotides are TGTGCCACCAGCAGGGCGGGACAGGGAAACAACGAGCAGTACTTC. Translating it yields CATSRAGQGNNEQYF.

V is TRBV19 and J is TRBJ1-3, with TRBD1 as a possible D gene (5 bases). Germline values: CDR1 LNHDA, CDR2 SQIVND (reference sequence). The V and J ends lost 6 bases and 1 base respectively, with 13 bases between them. The CDR3 contains 15 residues. The CDR3 DNA follows: TGTGCCAGTAGCACCTCTGGGGGGTCTGGAAACACCATATATTTT. It codes for CASSTSGGSGNTIYF. Full variable domain (missing parts from reference TRBV19 and TRBJ1-3): DGGITQSPKYLFRKEGQNVTLSCEQNLNHDAMYWYRQDPGQGLRLIYYSQIVNDFQKGDIAEGYSVSREKKESFPLTVTSAQKNPTAFYLCASSTSGGSGNTIYFGEGSWLTVV.